The 17 T cell receptor beta chains in this list originate from one sample, sequenced in a study of blood T cell repertoires in COVID-19. Method: immunoSEQ multiplex PCR; TCRdb's copy keeps in-frame clones and lacks some. The sample includes over 200,000 clones, more than 80% of them seen just once. Material for sequencing was peripheral blood. The origin of the receptors is a man between 25 and 39 years old who had recovered from COVID-19.

The V call is TRBV20-1, the J call TRBJ2-3; D unclear. Per the germline V gene, CDR1 is DFQATT and CDR2 is SNEGSKA (reference sequence). The CDR3 covers 11 residues. V was trimmed by 6 bases and J by 3 bases, leaving 7 bases between them. The CDR3 coding sequence is TGCAGTGCCCAAACAACAGATACGCAGTATTTT. As protein: CSAQTTDTQYF.

This clone appeared once. V is TRBV19 and J is TRBJ2-5, with D perhaps matching TRBD1 (8 bases). Trimming stripped 6 bases from V and 4 bases from J, with 18 bases between. Per the germline V gene, CDR1 is LNHDA and CDR2 is SQIVND (reference sequence). The CDR3 covers 15 residues. The CDR3 bases are TGTGCCAGTAGACCCCGACAGGGGAGGGTAGAGACCCAGTACTTC. It is translated as CASRPRQGRVETQYF.

The chain recombines TRBV9 with TRBJ2-1; D is uncertain. There are 14 residues in the CDR3. V shed 0 bases and J shed 0 bases, with 4 bases lying between them. Germline lookup yields CDR1 SGDLS and CDR2 YYNGEE. CDR3 region: CASSVASSYNEQFF. The CDR3 region has the DNA TGTGCCAGCAGCGTAGCGTCCTCCTACAATGAGCAGTTCTTC.

The V call is TRBV28, the J call TRBJ2-1; no definite D call. From germline, CDR1 is MDHEN and CDR2 SYDVKM. The CDR3 is 13 residues long. Between the trimmed V and J ends, which lost 5 bases and 8 bases, there was a span of 13 bases. The CDR3 DNA reads as TGTGCCAGCAGTCCCCCCGCTGAGTATGAGCAGTTCTTC. Translated, it gives CASSPPAEYEQFF.

Here the CDR3 reads CASSYDGTKPEAFF. The CDR3 DNA is TGTGCCAGCAGTTACGATGGGACAAAGCCTGAAGCTTTCTTT. The chain couples TRBV6-5 to TRBJ1-1; weak D call: TRBD1 (6 bases). The CDR3 is 14 amino acids. Germline lookup yields CDR1 MNHEY and CDR2 SVGAGI. Trimming removed 2 bases from V and 6 bases from J, with 13 bases in between.

The rearrangement links TRBV19 to TRBJ1-5; D is perhaps TRBD1 (6 bases). V was cut by 4 bases and J by 4 bases, with 14 bases left in between. CDR3 length: 15 amino acids. From germline, CDR1 is LNHDA and CDR2 SQIVND (reference sequence). CDR3 sequence reads: CASSTSEGDNQPQHF. The CDR3 coding sequence is TGTGCCAGTAGTACTTCCGAGGGGGATAATCAGCCCCAGCATTTT. The full variable domain, completed using reference TRBV19 and TRBJ1-5, is DGGITQSPKYLFRKEGQNVTLSCEQNLNHDAMYWYRQDPGQGLRLIYYSQIVNDFQKGDIAEGYSVSREKKESFPLTVTSAQKNPTAFYLCASSTSEGDNQPQHFGDGTRLSIL.

This clone was picked up one time. This rearrangement joins TRBV6-2 or TRBV6-3 to TRBJ2-7, with 9 bases fitting TRBD2. The CDR3 is 14 amino acids. The germline V gene encodes CDR1 MNHEY and CDR2 SVGEGT. Trimming removed 4 bases from V and 4 bases from J; junction bases left unmatched: 5. The CDR3 sequence is CASSSGTSLYEQYF. CDR3 coding DNA: TGTGCCAGCAGTTCCGGGACTAGCTTGTACGAGCAGTACTTC.

This rearrangement joins TRBV7-2 to TRBJ1-4; D is ambiguous. Trimming stripped 5 bases from V and 0 bases from J, with 10 bases between. The CDR3 is made up of 15 amino acids. Germline V gene sequence: CDR1 SGHTA, CDR2 FQGNSA. The CDR3 DNA reads TGTGCCAGCAGCCCCCCCGCTACAACTAATGAAAAACTGTTTTTT. It yields the protein CASSPPATTNEKLFF.

The chain is built from TRBV2 and TRBJ1-2; 12 bases agree with TRBD1. The germline gives CDR1 SNHLY, CDR2 FYNNEI. V gave up 9 bases and J gave up 6 bases; unmatched junction bases: 8. The CDR3 extends over 14 amino acids. This chain's CDR3 is CARVGTGGGDGYTF. The CDR3 coding sequence is TGTGCCAGGGTCGGGACAGGGGGCGGGGATGGCTACACCTTC.

The chain employs TRBV7-9 and TRBJ2-2; the D gene is possibly TRBD2 (6 bases). The V end was cut by 6 bases, the J end by 3 bases, with 8 bases between. This CDR3 comprises 13 residues. CDR1 is SEHNR and CDR2 is FQNEAQ in the germline V gene (reference sequence). The CDR3 nucleotides read TGTGCCAGCAGGGCGGGGCACACCGGGGAGCTGTTTTTT. Its protein product is CASRAGHTGELFF.

V usage is TRBV12-5 and J usage is TRBJ2-7, with a possible D match to TRBD2 (6 bases). Germline CDR1 and CDR2: LGHNT and FRNRAP. The CDR3 is 15 residues long. The V and J ends lost 5 bases and 6 bases respectively, with 20 bases between them. CDR3 residues: CASGLGVGGELEQYF. CDR3 bases: TGTGCTAGTGGTCTGGGAGTCGGGGGAGAGCTCGAGCAGTACTTC.

The chain links TRBV6-5 to TRBJ2-2; 9 bases fit TRBD2. The V gene end was trimmed by 8 bases and the J gene end by 3 bases; junction bases not matched to a gene: 4. Germline CDR1 and CDR2: MNHEY and SVGAGI. This CDR3 spans 14 amino acids. The CDR3 DNA is TGTGCCAGCGGGCGGGGGGGAGACACCGGGGAGCTGTTTTTT. It specifies CASGRGGDTGELFF.

V gene TRBV30 combines with J gene TRBJ2-3, with D maybe TRBD1 (6 bases). The CDR3 contains 21 residues. Trimming stripped 0 bases from V and 2 bases from J, with 30 bases between. In germline, CDR1 is GTSNPN, CDR2 SVGIG (reference sequence). CDR3 coding DNA: TGTGCCTGGAGTGTAGTGGTTCTGGAAGCGACAGGATTTTTCAACACAGATACGCAGTATTTT. This translates into CAWSVVVLEATGFFNTDTQYF.

The J gene is TRBJ2-1, the V gene TRBV4-1; D perhaps matches TRBD1 (6 bases). V was pared by 5 bases and J by 6 bases, with 17 bases between. The CDR3 consists of 15 residues. Per germline, CDR1 MGHRA and CDR2 YSYEKL. This chain's CDR3 is CASSSRTGKGNEQFF. For the CDR3, the DNA is TGCGCCAGCAGCTCCAGAACAGGGAAGGGCAATGAGCAGTTCTTC.

This rearrangement joins TRBV9 to TRBJ2-2, with TRBD2 matching 15 bases. This CDR3 is built from 16 residues. Germline V gene sequence: CDR1 SGDLS, CDR2 YYNGEE. V gave up 4 bases and J gave up 5 bases; unmatched junction bases: 3. CDR3 residues: CASSKGTSGGTGELFF. For the CDR3, the DNA is TGTGCCAGCAGCAAGGGGACTAGCGGGGGGACCGGGGAGCTGTTTTTT.

CDR3 region: CASSLPRTGYDNEQFF. CDR3 in DNA: TGTGCCAGCAGCTTACCACGGACAGGCTACGACAATGAGCAGTTCTTC. V gene TRBV5-4 combines with J gene TRBJ2-1; 7 positions match TRBD1. This CDR3 comprises 16 residues. J lost 5 bases, V lost 2 bases, and 10 bases had no gene match. Germline V gene sequence: CDR1 SGHNT, CDR2 YYREEE (reference sequence).

On this clone itself: Sequence at one end of the junction differs from germline and may be a read error. The chain uses TRBV18 and TRBJ2-7; TRBD2 matches at 7 bases. Germline loops: CDR1 KGHSH, CDR2 LQKENI. The CDR3 spans 12 residues. CDR3 coding DNA: TGTGCCAGCTCACCACCTTCCCAGCGGGGAGTCTTC. Protein: CASSPPSQRGVF.